A single sample gave rise to the 5 T cell receptor beta chains below, sequenced in a study of human T cells and chemical hapten exposure. Sample time point: patch test 1, 2 weeks after DPC sensitization. Treatment of the sample: therapeutic diphenylcyclopropenone sensitization with weekly scalp DPC. MiXCR, applied by TCRdb to the RACE reads, yields one record per CDR3 protein. The sample includes around 340,000 distinct CDR3 sequences, 6% to 8.5% seen only once; the top ten take 7.5% to 8.5%. The specimen was whole blood, collected in connection with sensitization to the hapten diphenylcyclopropenone (DPC). Receptors originate from a woman between 18 and 29 years old with alopecia areata. Some clones in this sample may be carry-over from other donors' samples.

In this sample, this clonotype turned up a few times. The J gene is TRBJ2-3, the V gene TRBV12-3 or TRBV12-4, with 9 bases fitting TRBD2. The CDR3 consists of 17 residues. V was clipped by 6 bases and J by 1 base; unmatched bases: 11. Here the CDR3 DNA reads TGTGCCAGCAGGGCTACCGGGACTAGCACTGGCACAGATACGCAGTATTTT. It encodes CASRATGTSTGTDTQYF.

The chain is built from TRBV7-2 and TRBJ1-5; D may be TRBD1 (5 bases). V lost 4 bases to trimming and J lost 3 bases, with 10 bases between them. The CDR3 runs 14 residues. Per the germline V gene, CDR1 is SGHTA and CDR2 is FQGNSA. CDR3 region: CASSYDSPNQPQHF. As DNA, the CDR3 is TGTGCCAGCAGCTACGACAGCCCCAATCAGCCCCAGCATTTT.

This clonotype has a count of ten or more. The chain couples TRBV28 to TRBJ2-7; D ambiguous. Per germline, CDR1 MDHEN and CDR2 SYDVKM. Trimming took off 6 bases at V and 2 bases at J, with 8 bases between the two ends. CDR3 length: 12 amino acids. In DNA, the CDR3 is TGTGCCAGCAGGCGCTCGCCCTACGAGCAGTACTTC. Its protein product is CASRRSPYEQYF.

This clonotype was seen a few times. J is TRBJ2-3 and V is TRBV6-5; tentatively, D is TRBD2 (5 bases). Germline-derived CDR1 and CDR2 are MNHEY and SVGAGI. The CDR3 runs to 15 residues. V was trimmed by 4 bases and J by 0 bases, leaving 11 bases between them. CDR3 loop: CASSWLTGSTDTQYF. In nucleotides, the CDR3 is TGTGCCAGCAGTTGGCTTACGGGGAGCACAGATACGCAGTATTTT.

This clonotype showed up many times. This chain connects TRBV7-2 to TRBJ2-3; 8 bases match TRBD2. Germline V gene sequence: CDR1 SGHTA, CDR2 FQGNSA. J was trimmed by 5 bases and V by 6 bases; bases with no gene match: 13. The CDR3 is 16 amino acids. CDR3 region: CASREMGRGGGDTQYF. Written as DNA, the CDR3 is TGTGCCAGCAGGGAAATGGGACGGGGGGGCGGAGATACGCAGTATTTT.